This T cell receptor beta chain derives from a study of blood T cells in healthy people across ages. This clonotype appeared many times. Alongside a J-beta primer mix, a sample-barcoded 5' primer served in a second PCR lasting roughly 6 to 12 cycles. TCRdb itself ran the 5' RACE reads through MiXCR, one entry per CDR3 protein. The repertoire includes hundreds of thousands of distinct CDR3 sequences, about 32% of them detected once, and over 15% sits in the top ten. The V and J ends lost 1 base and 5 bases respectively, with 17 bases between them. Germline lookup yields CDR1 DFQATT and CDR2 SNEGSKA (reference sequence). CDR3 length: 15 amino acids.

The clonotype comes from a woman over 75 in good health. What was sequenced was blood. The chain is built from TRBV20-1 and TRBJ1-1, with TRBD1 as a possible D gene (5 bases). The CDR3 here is CSARGPGTVWTEAFF. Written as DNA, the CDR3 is TGCAGTGCTAGAGGGCCCGGGACGGTTTGGACTGAAGCTTTCTTT.